These T cell receptor beta chains were read from a single sample in a study of OX40 agonist ivuxolimab in advanced cancers. The repertoire was sequenced with immunoSEQ multiplex PCR; TCRdb's copy has only in-frame clones and lacks some. Of more than 85,000 clones listed, around nine tenths are singletons. The sequencing used CD4+ or CD8+ T cells sorted from blood, collected in a trial of the OX40 agonist ivuxolimab. The receptors come from an adult with an advanced solid tumor such as melanoma, head and neck, liver or kidney cancer. CDR3s include the opening cysteine and the closing phenylalanine or tryptophan. D genes are given only for firm matches. Size tells how often a clone was seen (once, few, many) or the class of an expanded clone, and some rows leave it out.

D: -
J: TRBJ1-2
size: -
V: TRBV28
CDR3: CASSLTGSYGYTF
DNA: TGTGCCAGCAGTTTGACAGGATCCTATGGCTACACCTTC

D: -
J: TRBJ2-7
size: -
V: TRBV30
CDR3: CAWSKVLGEQYF
DNA: TGTGCCTGGAGTAAAGTGTTGGGCGAGCAGTACTTC

D: TRBD1
J: TRBJ1-1
size: -
V: TRBV18
CDR3: CASSPRRTGDTEAFF
DNA: TGTGCCAGCTCACCACGCAGGACAGGGGACACTGAAGCTTTCTTT

D: -
J: TRBJ1-1
size: -
V: TRBV6-5
CDR3: CASSRSGTEAFF
DNA: TGTGCCAGCAGCCGCAGTGGAACTGAAGCTTTCTTT

D: -
J: TRBJ2-2
size: -
V: TRBV7-3
CDR3: CASSSGPNTGELFF
DNA: TGTGCCAGCAGCTCCGGACCGAACACCGGGGAGCTGTTTTTT

D: -
J: TRBJ1-3
size: -
V: TRBV30
CDR3: CAWSPESGNTIYF
DNA: TGTGCCTGGAGTCCCGAATCTGGAAACACCATATATTTT

D: -
J: TRBJ1-1
size: -
V: TRBV11-2
CDR3: CASSPNTGYTEAFF
DNA: TGTGCCAGCAGCCCAAACACAGGGTACACTGAAGCTTTCTTT

D: -
J: TRBJ2-6
size: -
V: TRBV30
CDR3: CAWTRGWGRSSSGANVLTF
DNA: TGTGCCTGGACGAGGGGGTGGGGCCGCTCGAGCTCTGGGGCCAACGTCCTGACTTTC

D: -
J: TRBJ2-7
size: -
V: TRBV27
CDR3: CASSLSGLANYEQYF
DNA: TGTGCCAGCAGTTTATCGGGGCTAGCGAACTACGAGCAGTACTTC

D: -
J: TRBJ1-1
size: few
V: TRBV30
CDR3: CAWRGAGGLSEAFF
DNA: TGTGCCTGGAGGGGTGCGGGAGGATTATCTGAAGCTTTCTTT

D: TRBD2
J: TRBJ2-7
size: -
V: TRBV28
CDR3: CASLNSGLAYEQYF
DNA: TGTGCCAGTTTAAATAGCGGGTTAGCCTACGAGCAGTACTTC

D: TRBD2
J: TRBJ2-1
size: -
V: TRBV10-3
CDR3: CAINGAGAINEQFF
DNA: TGTGCCATCAACGGAGCGGGAGCCATAAATGAGCAGTTCTTC

D: TRBD2
J: TRBJ2-3
size: once
V: TRBV7-9
CDR3: CASSSRINLAGGPGDTQYF
DNA: TGTGCCAGCAGCTCGCGAATAAATCTAGCGGGAGGGCCGGGGGATACGCAGTATTTT

D: -
J: TRBJ1-3
size: -
V: TRBV19
CDR3: CASTAFSGNTIYF
DNA: TGTGCCAGTACGGCTTTCTCTGGAAACACCATATATTTT

D: -
J: TRBJ1-4
size: once
V: TRBV5-4
CDR3: CASSPESLGEKLFF
DNA: TGTGCCAGCAGCCCTGAATCTTTGGGGGAAAAACTGTTTTTT

D: -
J: TRBJ1-2
size: -
V: TRBV7-2
CDR3: CASSLARRPLGYTF
DNA: TGTGCCAGCAGCTTAGCGCGCCGCCCGTTGGGCTACACCTTC

D: -
J: TRBJ1-5
size: -
V: TRBV9
CDR3: CASSVGPGEQPQHF
DNA: TGTGCCAGCAGCGTAGGCCCAGGGGAACAGCCCCAGCATTTT

D: -
J: TRBJ1-5
size: -
V: TRBV6-6
CDR3: CASRGQGSNQPQHF
DNA: TGTGCCAGCAGGGGGCAGGGTAGCAATCAGCCCCAGCATTTT

D: -
J: TRBJ2-7
size: -
V: TRBV19
CDR3: CASSRGTKPNSYEQYF
DNA: TGTGCCAGTAGTCGGGGGACAAAGCCTAACTCCTACGAGCAGTACTTC

D: TRBD2
J: TRBJ2-7
size: -
V: TRBV28
CDR3: CASTSSVAGVEQYF
DNA: TGTGCCAGCACGAGCAGCGTAGCGGGAGTCGAGCAGTACTTC

D: TRBD1
J: TRBJ1-1
size: -
V: TRBV10-3
CDR3: CAIVGTENTEAFF
DNA: TGTGCCATCGTGGGGACAGAAAACACTGAAGCTTTCTTT

D: TRBD1
J: TRBJ1-2
size: once
V: TRBV6-5
CDR3: CASSYSTGGDSYGYTF
DNA: TGTGCCAGCAGTTACTCGACAGGGGGCGACAGCTATGGCTACACCTTC

D: TRBD1
J: TRBJ1-2
size: -
V: TRBV27
CDR3: CASSDRGRHGYTF
DNA: TGTGCCAGCAGCGACAGGGGGCGTCATGGCTACACCTTC

D: -
J: TRBJ2-2
size: many
V: TRBV11-1
CDR3: CASSLNILNTGELFF
DNA: TGTGCCAGCAGCTTAAATATCTTGAACACCGGGGAGCTGTTTTTT

D: -
J: TRBJ2-3
size: -
V: TRBV20-1
CDR3: CSATLGAAQYF
DNA: TGCAGTGCTACCTTAGGGGCCGCGCAGTATTTT

D: TRBD1
J: TRBJ1-2
size: -
V: TRBV7-2
CDR3: CASSRTGGNYGYTF
DNA: TGTGCCAGCAGCCGGACAGGAGGAAACTATGGCTACACCTTC

D: TRBD1
J: TRBJ1-2
size: -
V: TRBV10-3
CDR3: CAISGTGGLFGYTF
DNA: TGTGCCATCAGCGGGACAGGGGGCCTATTCGGCTACACCTTC

D: TRBD1
J: TRBJ1-4
size: -
V: TRBV30
CDR3: CAWKTGARSFNEKLFF
DNA: TGTGCCTGGAAAACAGGGGCCCGCAGTTTTAATGAAAAACTGTTTTTT

D: -
J: TRBJ1-4
size: -
V: TRBV28
CDR3: CASSSGLKLFF
DNA: TGTGCCAGCAGTTCGGGACTAAAACTGTTTTTT

D: -
J: TRBJ1-5
size: -
V: TRBV7-2
CDR3: CASSLGHQPQHF
DNA: TGTGCCAGCAGCTTGGGTCACCAGCCCCAGCATTTT

D: -
J: TRBJ1-1
size: -
V: TRBV30
CDR3: CAWHPVRGTEAFF
DNA: TGTGCCTGGCACCCTGTGAGGGGGACTGAAGCTTTCTTT

D: -
J: TRBJ2-7
size: -
V: TRBV7-2
CDR3: CASSLGLSYEQYF
DNA: TGTGCCAGCAGCTTAGGACTTTCCTACGAGCAGTACTTC

D: TRBD1
J: TRBJ2-5
size: -
V: TRBV5-1
CDR3: CASSLQGARETQYF
DNA: TGCGCCAGCAGCCTACAGGGGGCGCGAGAGACCCAGTACTTC

D: -
J: TRBJ1-6
size: -
V: TRBV9
CDR3: CASSGGGYNSPLHF
DNA: TGTGCCAGCAGCGGGGGCGGATATAATTCACCCCTCCACTTT

D: -
J: TRBJ2-7
size: -
V: TRBV6-1
CDR3: CASSAVSYEQYF
DNA: TGTGCCAGCTCGGCGGTCTCCTACGAGCAGTACTTC

D: -
J: TRBJ2-7
size: -
V: TRBV25-1
CDR3: CASSESHHEQYF
DNA: TGTGCCAGCAGTGAATCCCATCACGAGCAGTACTTC

D: -
J: TRBJ1-2
size: -
V: TRBV28
CDR3: CASSTPRGRANYGYTF
DNA: TGTGCCAGCAGTACCCCCAGGGGAAGAGCTAACTATGGCTACACCTTC

D: TRBD1
J: TRBJ1-4
size: -
V: TRBV11-2
CDR3: CASSLAYRGGPDNEKLFF
DNA: TGTGCCAGCAGCTTAGCCTACAGGGGAGGGCCTGATAATGAAAAACTGTTTTTT

D: -
J: TRBJ1-3
size: -
V: TRBV30
CDR3: CAWSVKGYMAGNTIYF
DNA: TGTGCCTGGAGTGTAAAGGGGTACATGGCTGGAAACACCATATATTTT

D: TRBD1
J: TRBJ1-2
size: -
V: TRBV7-8
CDR3: CASSLATTGGLGLGYTF
DNA: TGTGCCAGCAGCTTAGCTACGACAGGGGGTTTGGGCCTTGGCTACACCTTC

D: -
J: TRBJ2-7
size: -
V: TRBV19
CDR3: CASSQSVQGRYEQYF
DNA: TGTGCCAGTAGTCAATCCGTGCAGGGTCGGTACGAGCAGTACTTC

D: -
J: TRBJ2-2
size: -
V: TRBV9
CDR3: CASSLGFRNTGELFF
DNA: TGTGCCAGCAGTTTGGGCTTCAGGAACACCGGGGAGCTGTTTTTT

D: -
J: TRBJ1-4
size: -
V: TRBV7-2
CDR3: CASSLALGVLFF
DNA: TGTGCCAGCAGCTTAGCGCTCGGTGTTTTGTTTTTT

D: -
J: TRBJ2-3
size: -
V: TRBV6-6
CDR3: CASSSSGTQQQYF
DNA: TGTGCCAGCAGTTCATCCGGGACGCAACAGCAGTATTTT

D: -
J: TRBJ2-7
size: -
V: TRBV28
CDR3: CASQGTSSYEQYF
DNA: TGTGCCAGCCAGGGGACCTCCTCCTACGAGCAGTACTTC

D: TRBD1
J: TRBJ1-5
size: -
V: TRBV7-3
CDR3: CASSLFRHNGTDVTYSNQPQHF
DNA: TGTGCCAGCAGCTTATTCCGGCACAATGGGACAGACGTGACATATAGCAATCAGCCCCAGCATTTT

D: -
J: TRBJ1-6
size: -
V: TRBV4-3
CDR3: CASSQAFSPVARSPLHF
DNA: TGCGCCAGCAGCCAAGCATTCTCTCCCGTGGCGAGATCACCCCTCCACTTT

D: -
J: TRBJ2-7
size: -
V: TRBV5-6
CDR3: CASSLWGVGYTFSYEQYF
DNA: TGTGCCAGCAGCTTGTGGGGAGTCGGCTACACTTTCTCCTACGAGCAGTACTTC

D: TRBD1
J: TRBJ1-4
size: -
V: TRBV19
CDR3: CASSIRTGTATNEKLFF
DNA: TGTGCCAGTAGTATCCGGACAGGGACTGCAACTAATGAAAAACTGTTTTTT

D: -
J: TRBJ1-5
size: -
V: TRBV5-1
CDR3: CASSLGGSNQPQHF
DNA: TGCGCCAGCAGCCTAGGGGGTAGCAATCAGCCCCAGCATTTT

D: -
J: TRBJ2-7
size: -
V: TRBV15
CDR3: CATSRDQGSYEQYF
DNA: TGTGCCACCAGCAGAGATCAAGGTAGCTACGAGCAGTACTTC

D: -
J: TRBJ1-5
size: -
V: TRBV7-2
CDR3: CASSLVTYSNQPQHF
DNA: TGTGCCAGCAGCTTAGTTACTTATAGCAATCAGCCCCAGCATTTT

D: -
J: TRBJ1-6
size: -
V: TRBV10-3
CDR3: CATLDPNSPLHF
DNA: TGTGCCACACTAGACCCTAATTCACCCCTCCACTTT

D: TRBD1
J: TRBJ1-2
size: -
V: TRBV6-5
CDR3: CASRDRGLNYGYTF
DNA: TGTGCCAGCAGGGACAGGGGACTAAACTATGGCTACACCTTC

D: -
J: TRBJ1-3
size: -
V: TRBV6-5
CDR3: CASSYSTSTAGNTIYF
DNA: TGTGCCAGCAGTTACTCGACCTCGACGGCTGGAAACACCATATATTTT

D: -
J: TRBJ2-7
size: once
V: TRBV6-6
CDR3: CASSDKYEQYF
DNA: TGTGCCAGCAGCGACAAATACGAGCAGTACTTC

D: TRBD1
J: TRBJ1-2
size: -
V: TRBV4-2
CDR3: CASSQDLRGPGYTF
DNA: TGTGCCAGCAGCCAAGACCTCAGGGGGCCTGGCTACACCTTC

D: -
J: TRBJ1-2
size: -
V: TRBV9
CDR3: CASSVRGLGGGYTF
DNA: TGTGCCAGCAGCGTCAGGGGACTTGGTGGTGGCTACACCTTC

D: -
J: TRBJ1-5
size: -
V: TRBV6-6
CDR3: CASSYSRQENQPQHF
DNA: TGTGCCAGCAGTTACTCGAGGCAGGAGAATCAGCCCCAGCATTTT

D: -
J: TRBJ1-2
size: -
V: TRBV7-9
CDR3: CASSLGEAGGYTF
DNA: TGTGCCAGCAGCTTAGGGGAAGCAGGGGGCTACACCTTC